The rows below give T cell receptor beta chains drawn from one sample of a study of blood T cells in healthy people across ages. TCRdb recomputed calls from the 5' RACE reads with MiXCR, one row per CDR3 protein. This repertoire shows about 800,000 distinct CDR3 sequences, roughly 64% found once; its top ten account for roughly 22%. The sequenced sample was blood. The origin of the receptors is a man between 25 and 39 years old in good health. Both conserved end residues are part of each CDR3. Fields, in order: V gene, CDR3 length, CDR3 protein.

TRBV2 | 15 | CASSQRLGLLYEQYF
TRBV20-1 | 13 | CSARGPTADTQYF
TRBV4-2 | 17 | CASSLTLPGQGRNEQFF
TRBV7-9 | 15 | CASKGGQGADSPLHF
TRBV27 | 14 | CASSLVQGVAEQYF
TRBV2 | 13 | CASSERSDTSYTF
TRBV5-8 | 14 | CASDFRGREETQYF
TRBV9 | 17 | CASSVGASGGAWETQYF
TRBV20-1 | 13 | CSAPRPKVNEQFF
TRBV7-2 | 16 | CASSLALSGNQETQYF